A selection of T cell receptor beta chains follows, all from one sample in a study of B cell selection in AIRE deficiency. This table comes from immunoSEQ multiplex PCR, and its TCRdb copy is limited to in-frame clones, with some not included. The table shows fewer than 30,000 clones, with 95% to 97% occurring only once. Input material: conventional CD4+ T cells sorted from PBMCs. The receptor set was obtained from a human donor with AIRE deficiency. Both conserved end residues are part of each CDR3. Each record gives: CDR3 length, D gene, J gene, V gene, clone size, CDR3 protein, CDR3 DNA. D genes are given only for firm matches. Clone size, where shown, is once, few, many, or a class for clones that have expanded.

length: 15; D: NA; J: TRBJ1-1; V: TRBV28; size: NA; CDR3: CASTPRGLKDTEAFF; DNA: TGTGCCAGCACCCCCCGGGGACTCAAGGACACTGAAGCTTTCTTT
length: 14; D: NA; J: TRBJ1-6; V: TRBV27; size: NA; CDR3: CASSSGTSQRPLHF; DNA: TGTGCCAGCAGTTCAGGGACCTCGCAAAGACCCCTCCACTTT
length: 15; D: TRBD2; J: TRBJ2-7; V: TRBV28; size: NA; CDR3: CASSLLAGVEGEQYF; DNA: TGTGCCAGCAGTTTACTAGCGGGAGTAGAGGGTGAGCAGTACTTC
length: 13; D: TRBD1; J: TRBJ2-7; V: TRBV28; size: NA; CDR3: CASWTGGTYEQYF; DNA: TGTGCCAGTTGGACAGGGGGCACCTACGAGCAGTACTTC
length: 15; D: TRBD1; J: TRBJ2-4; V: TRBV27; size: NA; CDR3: CASSLQGAGKNIQYF; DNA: TGTGCCAGCAGTTTACAGGGGGCTGGCAAAAACATTCAGTACTTC
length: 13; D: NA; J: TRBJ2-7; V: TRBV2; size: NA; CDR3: CASSARPGYEQYF; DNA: TGTGCCAGCAGTGCCCGCCCGGGGTACGAGCAGTACTTC
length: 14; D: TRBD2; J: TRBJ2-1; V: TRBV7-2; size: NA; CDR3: CASSLVGLYNEQFF; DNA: TGTGCCAGCAGCTTAGTGGGACTATACAATGAGCAGTTCTTC
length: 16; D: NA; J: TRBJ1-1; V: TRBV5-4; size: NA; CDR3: CASSLRKGVPNTEAFF; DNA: TGTGCCAGCAGCCTTCGGAAGGGGGTCCCGAACACTGAAGCTTTCTTT
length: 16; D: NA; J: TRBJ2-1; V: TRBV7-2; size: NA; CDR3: CASSLRAGISYNEQFF; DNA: TGTGCCAGCAGCCTCCGGGCGGGAATCTCCTACAATGAGCAGTTCTTC
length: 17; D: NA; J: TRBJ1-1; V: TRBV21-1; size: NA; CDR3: CASSHTLTGGGDTEAFF; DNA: TGTGCCAGCAGTCACACCCTCACAGGGGGCGGAGACACTGAAGCTTTCTTT
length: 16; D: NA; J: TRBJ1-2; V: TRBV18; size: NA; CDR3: CASSPPAAAPRYGYTF; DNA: TGTGCCAGCTCACCACCGGCGGCGGCACCACGATATGGCTACACCTTC
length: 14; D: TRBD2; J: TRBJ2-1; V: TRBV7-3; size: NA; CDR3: CASSQRAGARGQFF; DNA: TGTGCCAGCAGCCAGCGAGCGGGGGCTCGGGGGCAGTTCTTC
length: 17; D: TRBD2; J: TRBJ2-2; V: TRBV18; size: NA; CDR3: CAFRAGGLATGTGELFF; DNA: TGTGCCTTCAGGGCCGGCGGACTAGCGACGGGCACCGGGGAGCTGTTTTTT
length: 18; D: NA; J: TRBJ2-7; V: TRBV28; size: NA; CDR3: CASSSSRRGGQFAYEQYF; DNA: TGTGCCAGCAGTTCATCCCGTCGGGGGGGACAGTTCGCCTACGAGCAGTACTTC
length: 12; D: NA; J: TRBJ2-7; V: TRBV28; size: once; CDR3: CASRRGRDEQYF; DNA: TGTGCCAGCAGGAGGGGGAGGGACGAGCAGTACTTC
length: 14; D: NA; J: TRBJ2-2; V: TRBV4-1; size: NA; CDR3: CASSRLGGTGELFF; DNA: TGCGCCAGCAGCCGACTTGGGGGTACCGGGGAGCTGTTTTTT
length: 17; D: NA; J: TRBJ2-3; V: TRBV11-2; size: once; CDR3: CASSFYPGAIGTDTQYF; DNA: TGTGCCAGCAGCTTTTACCCGGGAGCTATTGGCACAGATACGCAGTATTTT
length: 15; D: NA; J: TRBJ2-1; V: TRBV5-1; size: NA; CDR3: CASSFARASYNEQFF; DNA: TGCGCCAGCAGCTTCGCACGAGCGTCGTACAATGAGCAGTTCTTC
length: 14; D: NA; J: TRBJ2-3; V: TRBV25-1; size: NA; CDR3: CASSEWGSLDTQYF; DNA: TGTGCCAGCAGTGAATGGGGCTCCTTAGATACGCAGTATTTT
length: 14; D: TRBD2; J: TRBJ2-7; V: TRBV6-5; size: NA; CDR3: CASRLAGEAYEQYF; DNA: TGTGCCAGCAGATTAGCGGGTGAGGCCTACGAGCAGTACTTC
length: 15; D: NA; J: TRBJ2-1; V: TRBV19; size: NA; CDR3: CASGTGLSSYNEQFF; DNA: TGTGCCAGTGGAACAGGGCTGAGCTCCTACAATGAGCAGTTCTTC
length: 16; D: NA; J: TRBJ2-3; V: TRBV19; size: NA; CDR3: CASSIARTASTDTQYF; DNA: TGTGCCAGTAGTATAGCCCGGACAGCTAGCACAGATACGCAGTATTTT
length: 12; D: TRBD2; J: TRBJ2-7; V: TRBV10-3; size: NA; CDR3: CAISSGRYEQYF; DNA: TGTGCCATCAGCAGCGGGAGGTACGAGCAGTACTTC
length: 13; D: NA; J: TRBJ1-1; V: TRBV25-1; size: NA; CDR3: CASSRQPNTEAFF; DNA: TGTGCCAGCAGTCGACAGCCGAACACTGAAGCTTTCTTT
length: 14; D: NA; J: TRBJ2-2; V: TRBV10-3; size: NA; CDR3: CAISYDGVPGELFF; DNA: TGTGCCATCAGCTATGACGGGGTGCCCGGGGAGCTGTTTTTT
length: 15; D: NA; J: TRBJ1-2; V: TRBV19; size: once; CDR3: CASSMGSLMNYGYTF; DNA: TGTGCCAGTAGTATGGGTTCTCTGATGAACTATGGCTACACCTTC
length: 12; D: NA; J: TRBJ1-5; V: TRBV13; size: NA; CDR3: CASSFKGQPQHF; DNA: TGTGCCAGCAGCTTCAAAGGTCAGCCCCAGCATTTT
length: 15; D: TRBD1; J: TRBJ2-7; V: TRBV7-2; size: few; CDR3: CASSLRQGGYYEQYF; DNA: TGTGCCAGCAGCCTGAGACAGGGGGGGTACTACGAGCAGTACTTC
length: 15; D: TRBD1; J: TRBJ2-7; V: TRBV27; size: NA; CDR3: CASKMGTGSSYEQYF; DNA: TGTGCCAGCAAGATGGGGACAGGATCTTCCTACGAGCAGTACTTC
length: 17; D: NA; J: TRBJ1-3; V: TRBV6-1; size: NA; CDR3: CASSEVPRRISGNTIYF; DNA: TGTGCCAGCAGTGAAGTCCCCCGACGGATCTCTGGAAACACCATATATTTT
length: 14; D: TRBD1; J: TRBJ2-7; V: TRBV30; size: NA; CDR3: CAWSTGQGRYEQYF; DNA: TGTGCCTGGAGTACTGGACAGGGACGCTACGAGCAGTACTTC
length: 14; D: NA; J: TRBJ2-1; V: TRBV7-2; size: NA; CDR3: CASSLEASAREQFF; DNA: TGTGCCAGCAGCTTGGAGGCTAGCGCCCGTGAGCAGTTCTTC
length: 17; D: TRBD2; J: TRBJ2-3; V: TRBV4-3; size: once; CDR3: CASSQDGAGPGTDTQYF; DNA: TGCGCCAGCAGCCAAGATGGAGCGGGGCCGGGCACAGATACGCAGTATTTT
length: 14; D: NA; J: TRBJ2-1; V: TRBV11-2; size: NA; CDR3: CASGRGASYNEQFF; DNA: TGTGCCAGCGGGAGAGGGGCCTCCTACAATGAGCAGTTCTTC
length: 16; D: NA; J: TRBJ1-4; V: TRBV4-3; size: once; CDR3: CASSQGQTGRSEKLFF; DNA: TGCGCCAGCAGCCAAGGCCAGACAGGTAGATCTGAAAAACTGTTTTTT
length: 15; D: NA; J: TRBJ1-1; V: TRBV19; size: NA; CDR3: CASIPRADMNTEAFF; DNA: TGTGCCAGTATCCCGAGGGCAGACATGAACACTGAAGCTTTCTTT
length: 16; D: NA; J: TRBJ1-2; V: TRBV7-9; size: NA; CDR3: CASSFGDSAAGYGYTF; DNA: TGTGCCAGCAGCTTTGGGGACTCGGCCGCCGGCTATGGCTACACCTTC
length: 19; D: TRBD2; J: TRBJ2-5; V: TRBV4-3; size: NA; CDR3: CASSQEIRTSGSLRETQYF; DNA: TGCGCCAGCAGCCAAGAGATCAGGACTAGCGGGAGTTTGCGGGAGACCCAGTACTTC
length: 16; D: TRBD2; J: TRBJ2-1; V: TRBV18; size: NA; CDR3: CASSPLAGGVVNEQFF; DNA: TGTGCCAGCTCACCCCTAGCGGGAGGGGTGGTAAATGAGCAGTTCTTC
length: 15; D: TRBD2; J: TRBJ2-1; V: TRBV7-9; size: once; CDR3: CASSFSSGRSHEQFF; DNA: TGTGCCAGCAGCTTTAGTAGCGGGAGATCCCATGAGCAGTTCTTC
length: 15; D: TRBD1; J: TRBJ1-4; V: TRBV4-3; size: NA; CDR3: CASSQVGQGGEKLFF; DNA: TGCGCCAGCAGCCAAGTGGGACAGGGAGGTGAAAAACTGTTTTTT
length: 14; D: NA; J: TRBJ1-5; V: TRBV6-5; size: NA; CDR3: CASRDRGVGQPQHF; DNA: TGTGCCAGCAGGGACCGAGGGGTAGGACAGCCCCAGCATTTT
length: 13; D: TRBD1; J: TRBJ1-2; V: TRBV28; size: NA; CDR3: CASRSDRGIGYTF; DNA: TGTGCCAGCAGATCCGACAGGGGGATTGGCTACACCTTC
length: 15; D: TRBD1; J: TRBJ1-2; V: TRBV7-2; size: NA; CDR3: CASSSTGAPNYGYTF; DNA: TGTGCCAGCAGCTCGACAGGGGCTCCTAACTATGGCTACACCTTC
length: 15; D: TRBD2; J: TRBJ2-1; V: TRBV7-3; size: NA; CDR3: CASSLRTSVFSEQFF; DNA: TGTGCCAGCAGCTTACGGACTAGCGTTTTTTCTGAGCAGTTCTTC
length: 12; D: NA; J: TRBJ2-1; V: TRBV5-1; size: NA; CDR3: CASSLKGDEQFF; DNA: TGCGCCAGCAGCTTAAAAGGGGATGAGCAGTTCTTC
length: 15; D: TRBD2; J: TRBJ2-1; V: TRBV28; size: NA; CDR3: CASSPGASGSHEQFF; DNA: TGTGCCAGCAGCCCCGGCGCTAGCGGGAGCCATGAGCAGTTCTTC
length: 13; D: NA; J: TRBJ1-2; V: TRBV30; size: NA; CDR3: CAWSPGQTYGYTF; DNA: TGTGCCTGGAGCCCAGGACAGACCTATGGCTACACCTTC
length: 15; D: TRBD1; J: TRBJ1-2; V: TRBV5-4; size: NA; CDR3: CASSLEYRDRYGYTF; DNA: TGTGCCAGCAGCTTGGAGTATAGGGACAGATATGGCTACACCTTC
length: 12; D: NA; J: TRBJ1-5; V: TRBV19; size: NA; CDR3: CASMMYNQPQHF; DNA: TGTGCCAGTATGATGTACAATCAGCCCCAGCATTTT
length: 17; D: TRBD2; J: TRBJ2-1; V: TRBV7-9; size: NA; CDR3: CASSPRLAGSSYNEQFF; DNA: TGTGCCAGCAGCCCCAGACTAGCGGGCAGCTCCTACAATGAGCAGTTCTTC
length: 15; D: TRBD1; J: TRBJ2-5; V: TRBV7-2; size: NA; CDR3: CASSSRTGGAETQYF; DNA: TGTGCCAGCAGCTCGCGGACAGGGGGCGCGGAGACCCAGTACTTC
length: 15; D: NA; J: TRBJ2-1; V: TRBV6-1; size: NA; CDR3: CASSEAGRVGTEQFF; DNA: TGTGCCAGCAGTGAAGCGGGGCGGGTAGGGACGGAGCAGTTCTTC
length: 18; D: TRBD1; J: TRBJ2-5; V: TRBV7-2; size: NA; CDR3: CASSLSFWGQGTQETQYF; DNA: TGTGCCAGCAGCTTAAGCTTCTGGGGACAGGGGACTCAAGAGACCCAGTACTTC
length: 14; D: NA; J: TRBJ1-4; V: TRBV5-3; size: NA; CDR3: CASRGDGSGEKLFF; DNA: TGTGCCAGTCGGGGGGACGGGAGCGGTGAAAAACTGTTTTTT
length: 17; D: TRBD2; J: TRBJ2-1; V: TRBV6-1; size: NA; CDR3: CASSEVKGGLAGNEQFF; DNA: TGTGCCAGCAGTGAAGTAAAAGGGGGACTAGCGGGCAATGAGCAGTTCTTC
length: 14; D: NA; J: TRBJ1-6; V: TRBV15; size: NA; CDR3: CATSTPGVVSPLHF; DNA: TGTGCCACCAGTACCCCAGGGGTTGTGTCACCCCTCCACTTT
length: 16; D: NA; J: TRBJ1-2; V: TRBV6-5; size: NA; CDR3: CASSYSFIAGSYGYTF; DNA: TGTGCCAGCAGTTACTCGTTTATAGCAGGGTCCTATGGCTACACCTTC
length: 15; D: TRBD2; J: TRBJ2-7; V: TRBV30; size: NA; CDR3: CAWGGGLAVSYEQYF; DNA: TGTGCCTGGGGTGGTGGGCTAGCGGTGTCCTACGAGCAGTACTTC
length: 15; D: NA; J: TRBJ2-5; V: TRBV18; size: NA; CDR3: CASSPIVTRQETQYF; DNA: TGTGCCAGCTCACCGATAGTCACCAGGCAAGAGACCCAGTACTTC